The 24 T cell receptor beta chains listed next were all sequenced from one sample in a study of T-cell reconstitution after alpha-beta-depleted transplantation in children. This sample's TCRbeta library carried unique molecular identifier barcodes. Each CDR3 protein is one row after TCRdb ran MiXCR on the PCR reads. The sample includes hundreds of thousands of distinct CDR3 sequences, around 17% of them seen just once. Material: PBMCs from the stem cell graft donor, obtained from the stem cell graft. Every receptor here comes from a human donor who donated a stem cell graft to a child with acute myeloid leukemia.

This clonotype was seen many times. The rearrangement links TRBV12-3 or TRBV12-4 to TRBJ2-4, with D perhaps matching TRBD1 or TRBD2 (5 bases each). Trimming stripped 4 bases from V and 0 bases from J, with 7 bases between. This CDR3 region has 14 residues. The CDR3 reads CASSSGTAKNIQYF. Written as DNA, the CDR3 is TGTGCCAGCAGTTCCGGGACAGCCAAAAACATTCAGTACTTC.

The chain is built from TRBV30 and TRBJ1-5; TRBD1 might be the D (5 bases). Germline V CDR1 and CDR2: GTSNPN, SVGIG (reference sequence). The V and J ends lost 2 bases and 11 bases respectively, with 16 bases between them. This CDR3 comprises 13 residues. The CDR3 region is CAWSKGPTLAQHF. CDR3 sequence (DNA): TGTGCCTGGAGTAAGGGGCCGACCCTGGCCCAGCATTTT.

This clonotype has at least ten counts. This rearrangement joins TRBV20-1 to TRBJ1-5, with a weak D call TRBD1 (6 bases). CDR1 is DFQATT and CDR2 is SNEGSKA in the germline V gene (reference sequence). This CDR3 comprises 16 residues. Trimming took 4 bases from V and 0 from J, leaving 16 bases between them. CDR3 in amino acids: CSANYGGGDSNQPQHF. In nucleotides, the CDR3 is TGCAGTGCTAATTACGGAGGGGGGGATAGCAATCAGCCCCAGCATTTT.

This clonotype was picked up a small number of times. This chain connects TRBV7-3 to TRBJ2-1, with TRBD2 as a possible D gene (6 bases). There are 13 residues in the CDR3. The germline V and J ends were trimmed by 4 bases and 7 bases, with 11 bases remaining between them. CDR1 SGHTA and CDR2 FQGTGA come from the germline V gene. The CDR3 sequence: CASSSRRGNEQFF. CDR3 DNA sequence: TGTGCCAGCAGCTCCCGGAGGGGTAATGAGCAGTTCTTC.

This clonotype was seen many times. The chain uses TRBV7-2 and TRBJ2-3; D is unresolved. Germline V gene data show CDR1 as SGHTA and CDR2 as FQGNSA. The V end lost 2 bases, the J end lost 2 bases, and 8 bases lay between the germline ends. This CDR3 contains 14 residues. The CDR3 coding sequence is TGTGCCAGCAGCTTAATGGGGTCCACAGATACGCAGTATTTT. This translates into CASSLMGSTDTQYF. The complete variable domain, with remaining parts taken from reference TRBV7-2 and TRBJ2-3, reads GAGVSQSPSNKVTEKGKDVELRCDPISGHTALYWYRQSLGQGLEFLIYFQGNSAPDKSGLPSDRFSAERTGGSVSTLTIQRTQQEDSAVYLCASSLMGSTDTQYFGPGTRLTVL.

This clonotype was seen a few times. This chain uses TRBV28 with TRBJ1-1; no firm D call. The CDR3 is 11 residues long. Trimming cost V 6 bases and J 5 bases, with 7 bases left between them. Germline CDR1 reads MDHEN; CDR2 reads SYDVKM. The CDR3 DNA sequence: TGTGCCAGCAGGGTCACAACTGAAGCTTTCTTT. Translation: CASRVTTEAFF.

This chain uses TRBV5-5 with TRBJ2-7; perhaps TRBD2 as D (5 bases). CDR3 length: 15 residues. Trimming removed 4 bases from V and 4 bases from J, with 18 bases in between. CDR1 is SGHKS and CDR2 is YYEKEE in the germline V gene (reference sequence). DNA of the CDR3: TGTGCCAGCAGCCCCGGGCGCTCCGGGGATTACGAGCAGTACGTC. This gives the protein CASSPGRSGDYEQYV.

This clonotype was detected a few times. The rearrangement joins TRBV10-2 to TRBJ2-1; 12 positions match TRBD1. Germline V gene data show CDR1 as WSHSY and CDR2 as SAAADI. There are 17 residues in the CDR3. V lost 1 base and J lost 8; bases outside the gene matches: 9. As DNA, the CDR3 is TGCGCCAGCAGTGAGTTGACTTCCGGGACAGGGGGCTATGAGCAGTTCTTC. Translation gives CASSELTSGTGGYEQFF.

This clonotype was recorded at least ten times. This chain links TRBV20-1 with TRBJ2-5, with a weak D call TRBD2 (5 bases). The V end was cut by 4 bases, the J end by 5 bases, with 14 bases between. The length of the CDR3 is 13 residues. From germline, CDR1 is DFQATT and CDR2 SNEGSKA (reference sequence). In nucleotides, the CDR3 is TGCAGTGCTAAAGATGAGGGCACGGAGACCCAGTACTTC. Its translation is CSAKDEGTETQYF.

This clonotype was seen many times. The chain couples TRBV6-5 to TRBJ2-1; D gene ambiguous. Trimming took off 2 bases at V and 7 bases at J, with 9 bases between the two ends. The CDR3 is made up of 13 amino acids. From germline, CDR1 is MNHEY and CDR2 SVGAGI. In DNA, the CDR3 is TGTGCCAGCAGTTACGAGGCGGCGAATGAGCAGTTCTTC. As protein: CASSYEAANEQFF.

In this sample, this clonotype turned up many times. The chain carries TRBV29-1 and TRBJ2-7, with TRBD1 matching 9 bases. The germline V gene encodes CDR1 SQVTM and CDR2 ANQGSEA. V was pared by 7 bases and J by 3 bases, with 7 bases of the junction left unmatched. This CDR3 comprises 13 residues. Here the CDR3 reads CSAEGQGVYEQYF. The CDR3, as DNA: TGCAGCGCGGAGGGACAGGGTGTCTACGAGCAGTACTTC.

The chain couples TRBV6-2 or TRBV6-3 to TRBJ1-1, with D perhaps TRBD1 (5 bases). CDR1 is MNHEY, CDR2 SVGEGT, per germline. Trimming removed 2 bases from V and 9 bases from J, with 16 bases in between. CDR3 size: 14 residues. In nucleotides, the CDR3 is TGTGCCAGCAGTTACAGCAGGGAAAGGACGAAAGCTTTCTTT. Translated, it gives CASSYSRERTKAFF.

In this sample, this clonotype turned up many times. This chain uses TRBV20-1 with TRBJ1-1, with a weak D call TRBD1 (6 bases). Deletions cut 7 bases from V and 0 bases from J, with 15 bases between. Per the germline V gene, CDR1 is DFQATT and CDR2 is SNEGSKA (reference sequence). The CDR3 consists of 14 residues. CDR3 nucleotides: TGCAGTGTCAGGGGCGGAATCATGAACACTGAAGCTTTCTTT. As protein: CSVRGGIMNTEAFF.

The genes are TRBV7-9 and TRBJ2-1, with D hard to call. This CDR3 has 13 amino acids. V gave up 5 bases and J gave up 13 bases, with 18 bases separating them. Germline V CDR1 and CDR2: SEHNR, FQNEAQ (reference sequence). CDR3 nucleotides: TGTGCCAGCAGCCGTGGGTTAGAACCCAATCAGTTCTTC. Protein product: CASSRGLEPNQFF.

The chain carries TRBV20-1 and TRBJ2-6; no clear D gene. The CDR3 has 12 amino acids. Per the germline V gene, CDR1 is DFQATT and CDR2 is SNEGSKA (reference sequence). With 0 bases removed from V and 3 bases from J, the gap between germline ends came to 0 bases. CDR3 protein: CSARDGANVLTF. Written as DNA, the CDR3 is TGCAGTGCTAGAGATGGGGCCAACGTCCTGACTTTC.

This clonotype was seen only a few times. This chain connects TRBV20-1 to TRBJ2-7; TRBD2 is a possible D gene (5 bases). V was clipped by 6 bases and J by 1 base, with 19 bases between them. Germline CDR1 DFQATT, CDR2 SNEGSKA (reference sequence). This CDR3 is 15 amino acids long. This chain's CDR3 is CSAQSRGPVSYEQYF. DNA for the CDR3: TGCAGTGCGCAATCCCGGGGTCCGGTTTCCTACGAGCAGTACTTC.

This clonotype has ten or more counts. The rearrangement links TRBV29-1 to TRBJ2-7; D gene ambiguous. Germline CDR1 is SQVTM and CDR2 is ANQGSEA. The germline V and J ends were trimmed by 4 bases and 2 bases, with 15 bases remaining between them. The CDR3 is 14 amino acids. The CDR3 here is CSVVVLKGTYEQYF. The CDR3 DNA is TGCAGCGTTGTCGTCTTGAAGGGAACCTACGAGCAGTACTTC.

The CDR3 nucleotides are TGTGCCAGCAGCGTATCGGGGACAGTGAACACTGAAGCTTTCTTT. The encoded protein is CASSVSGTVNTEAFF. The chain joins TRBV9 to TRBJ1-1; 7 bases are shared with TRBD1. CDR3 length: 15 residues. Germline CDR1 is SGDLS and CDR2 is YYNGEE. V was clipped by 1 base and J by 0 bases; unmatched bases: 3.

This clonotype was seen only a few times. CDR3 in amino acids: CASSLVNSGSNQPQHF. Here the CDR3 DNA reads TGTGCCAGCAGCTTAGTAAATTCGGGTAGCAATCAGCCCCAGCATTTT. The J gene is TRBJ1-5, the V gene TRBV7-2; D ambiguous. This CDR3 has 16 amino acids. Trimming shortened V by 1 base and J by 0 bases, and 10 bases separated the two germline ends. The germline V gene encodes CDR1 SGHTA and CDR2 FQGNSA.

In DNA, the CDR3 is TGTGCCACCAGCAGAGAAGACGGTGAACGGGAAAAACTGTTTTTT. As protein: CATSREDGEREKLFF. The chain employs TRBV15 and TRBJ1-4; D is unclear. V was pared by 0 bases and J by 8 bases, with 13 bases between. There are 15 residues in the CDR3. The V gene's germline CDR1 is LNHNV and CDR2 YYDKDF (reference sequence).

The chain recombines TRBV7-2 with TRBJ2-3; D is tentatively TRBD1 or TRBD2 (6 bases each). CDR3 length: 16 amino acids. V lost 3 bases to trimming and J lost 1 base, with 14 bases between them. Germline-derived CDR1 and CDR2 are SGHTA and FQGNSA. This chain's CDR3 is CASSLRVGGRTDTQYF. The CDR3 nucleotides read TGTGCCAGCAGCTTGAGGGTCGGGGGCCGCACAGATACGCAGTATTTT.

This clonotype was counted at least ten times. The genes are TRBV20-1 and TRBJ2-7; TRBD1 or TRBD2 may be the D gene (5 bases each). This CDR3 spans 13 amino acids. Trimming shortened V by 1 base and J by 4 bases, and 11 bases separated the two germline ends. From germline, CDR1 is DFQATT and CDR2 SNEGSKA (reference sequence). This CDR3 is CSARGQWGYEQYF. As DNA, the CDR3 is TGCAGTGCTAGAGGTCAGTGGGGGTACGAGCAGTACTTC.

This clonotype was seen ten or more times. This chain joins TRBV20-1 and TRBJ1-1, with D possibly being TRBD1 (6 bases). V lost 2 bases, J lost 10 bases, and 11 bases lay in between. Germline CDR1 and CDR2: DFQATT and SNEGSKA (reference sequence). This CDR3 spans 11 amino acids. CDR3 sequence (DNA): TGCAGTGCTAGACAGGGGCCTGGAGCTTTCTTT. It codes for CSARQGPGAFF.

In its sample, this clonotype was seen a few times. The chain recombines TRBV7-8 with TRBJ2-1; the D gene is possibly TRBD2 (6 bases). The CDR3 covers 15 residues. The V gene lost 5 bases and the J gene lost 10 bases, with 21 bases spanning the gap. Germline-derived CDR1 and CDR2 are SGHVS and FQNEAQ. CDR3 bases: TGTGCCAGCAGCCCAATGGGGGGTGGTAGTGGGGAGCAGTTCTTC. Translating it yields CASSPMGGGSGEQFF.